This T cell receptor beta chain is from a study of monozygotic twins with cystic fibrosis. Some clones are missing from TCRdb's copy, which holds only in-frame ones; the method was immunoSEQ multiplex PCR. The sample holds more than 30,000 clones, around 96% seen once. The CDR3 is made up of 14 amino acids. The germline CDR1 and CDR2 sequences are GTSNPN and SVGIG (reference sequence). Comment on this clone: The junction and the germline gene differ at one end; a read error may be behind it.

Sequenced: blood. This TCR came from a girl aged 2 to 10 with cystic fibrosis. The V and J genes are TRBV30 and TRBJ1-1; D remains unclear. The CDR3 DNA sequence: TGTGCCTGGACTCCACCGTGGGTGAAGACTGAAGCTTTCTTT. Translation: CAWTPPWVKTEAFF. Complete variable domain (other parts from reference TRBV30 and TRBJ1-1): SQTIHQWPATLVQPVGSPLSLECTVEGTSNPNLYWYRQAAGRGLQLLFYSVGIGQISSEVPQNLSASRPQDRQFILSSKKLLLSDSGFYLCAWTPPWVKTEAFFGQGTRLTVV.